What follows describes a single T cell receptor beta chain. In the original analysis: The assay estimated nucleated cells by amplifying reference gene primers. Only in-frame clones appear in the TCRdb table, and some are missing; sequencing was by immunoSEQ multiplex PCR. V, J and clone size are those of that table, while D and trimming were read from the DNA. The sample carries 250,000 to 350,000 clones, roughly 88% recorded once. Each participant's cohort was designated according to participant-reported clinical history. Recovered Cohort 3 donors showed two negative PCRs, clearance, or symptom resolution. In germline, CDR1 is SGDLS, CDR2 YYNGEE. The ends were cut back, 0 bases at V and 2 bases at J, with 6 bases in the middle. CDR3 length: 13 amino acids. The data were taken from a study of blood T cell repertoires in COVID-19. Study at large: The samples span acute and convalescent COVID-19 from the United States, Italy and Spain.

The TCR comes from a woman younger than 45 who had recovered from COVID-19. Sequenced sample: PBMCs or T cells enriched from blood (not recorded which). The chain is built from TRBV9 and TRBJ2-7; the D is unclear. The CDR3 protein is CASSVGPPYEQYF. The CDR3 DNA reads TGTGCCAGCAGCGTAGGGCCCCCCTACGAGCAGTACTTC. Combining the CDR3 with reference TRBV9 and TRBJ2-7 gives the whole variable domain DSGVTQTPKHLITATGQRVTLRCSPRSGDLSVYWYQQSLDQGLQFLIQYYNGEERAKGNILERFSAQQFPDLHSELNLSSLELGDSALYFCASSVGPPYEQYFGPGTRLTVT.